One and the same sample provided the 25 T cell receptor beta chains below, sequenced in a study of shared clonotypes between healthy human individuals. TCRdb keeps only in-frame clones here, not all; method: immunoSEQ multiplex PCR. The data hold about 2,200,000 clones, with roughly 91% observed a single time. Positively selected for CCR7, the CD45RO-negative cells used as naive CD8 cells excluded terminally differentiated effector memory CD45RA+ cells. Specimen: naive CD8+ T cells from PBMCs. These receptors all come from a man aged 18 to 30 in good health. Some clones in this sample may be carry-over from other donors' samples.

The rearrangement joins TRBV27 to TRBJ2-3; D unresolved. This CDR3 comprises 16 residues. Between the trimmed V and J ends, which lost 3 bases and 2 bases, there was a span of 15 bases. CDR1 MNHEY and CDR2 SMNVEV come from the germline V gene (reference sequence). The DNA of the CDR3 is TGTGCCAGCAGTTTCCGGAGCCAGCGCAACACAGATACGCAGTATTTT. Translating gives CASSFRSQRNTDTQYF.

The chain carries TRBV6-1 and TRBJ2-5; 7 bases fit TRBD1. The CDR3 contains 15 residues. Germline V gives CDR1 MNHNS, CDR2 SASEGT. Trimming at V came to 3 bases and at J to 1 base, leaving 5 bases not matched to a gene. The CDR3 sequence is CASSDGQVLQETQYF. DNA of the CDR3: TGTGCCAGCAGTGATGGACAGGTGCTCCAAGAGACCCAGTACTTC.

The CDR3 nucleotides read TGCGCCAGCAGCTTGGACAGGGGGGCCGGGGAGCTGTTTTTT. Protein: CASSLDRGAGELFF. This chain uses TRBV5-1 with TRBJ2-2, with 8 bases lining up with TRBD1. J lost 6 bases, V lost 0 bases, and 1 base had no gene match. The CDR3 length is 14 residues. Germline lookup yields CDR1 SGHRS and CDR2 YFSETQ.

This clone was seen only once. The chain links TRBV5-4 to TRBJ2-3, with 7 bases lining up with TRBD1. Germline values: CDR1 SGHNT, CDR2 YYREEE (reference sequence). Germline trimming cut 0 bases from V and 4 bases from J; bases unmatched to any gene: 17. The CDR3 spans 19 residues. CDR3 protein: CASSLVSIWTGGPADTQYF. The CDR3 bases are TGTGCCAGCAGCTTGGTTAGTATTTGGACAGGAGGACCGGCAGATACGCAGTATTTT.

The chain recombines TRBV4-3 with TRBJ2-1, with 8 bases that match TRBD2. The CDR3 length is 17 residues. The germline V gene has CDR1 LGHNA and CDR2 YSLEER. The J segment lost 4 bases and the V segment lost 0 bases, leaving 8 bases of the junction unmatched. The CDR3 protein is CASSQDRGAGAYNEQFF. CDR3 nucleotide sequence: TGCGCCAGCAGCCAAGATCGAGGAGCGGGGGCATACAATGAGCAGTTCTTC.

The gene calls are TRBV30 and TRBJ2-7; 11 bases match TRBD2. Germline CDR1 GTSNPN, CDR2 SVGIG (reference sequence). The CDR3 has 15 amino acids. Trimming removed 4 bases from V and 0 bases from J; junction bases left unmatched: 5. CDR3 DNA: TGTGCCTGGAATCCCGGGACTAGCGGCTCCTACGAGCAGTACTTC. It codes for CAWNPGTSGSYEQYF.

The rearrangement links TRBV28 to TRBJ2-4, with D possibly matching TRBD2 (6 bases). CDR1 and CDR2 (germline): MDHEN, SYDVKM. V shed 4 bases and J shed 3 bases, with 13 bases lying between them. The CDR3 spans 15 residues. CDR3 DNA sequence: TGTGCCAGCAGTTCCGTCCGGGGAGGCAAAAACATTCAGTACTTC. Protein sequence: CASSSVRGGKNIQYF.

This chain connects TRBV7-3 to TRBJ2-1; the D gene is possibly TRBD2 (5 bases). This CDR3 is built from 13 residues. The germline gives CDR1 SGHTA, CDR2 FQGTGA. Trimming removed 1 base at V and 6 bases at J, with 7 bases between. The DNA of the CDR3 is TGTGCCAGCAGCTTAATAGGGAGCAATGAGCAGTTCTTC. It yields the protein CASSLIGSNEQFF.

The chain links TRBV9 to TRBJ2-5; D might be TRBD1 or TRBD2, each matching 5 bases. V lost 2 bases, J lost 2 bases, and 10 bases lay in between. The CDR3 sequence is 14 residues long. CDR1 and CDR2 from the germline V gene are SGDLS and YYNGEE. CDR3 region: CASSVGRKQETQYF. DNA for the CDR3: TGTGCCAGCAGCGTGGGACGGAAACAAGAGACCCAGTACTTC.

This chain links TRBV27 with TRBJ2-3; D uncertain. The germline V gene encodes CDR1 MNHEY and CDR2 SMNVEV (reference sequence). The CDR3 consists of 14 residues. With 4 bases removed from V and 1 base from J, the gap between germline ends came to 9 bases. CDR3 DNA: TGTGCCAGCAGTTCGGTCCATCGCACAGATACGCAGTATTTT. It translates to CASSSVHRTDTQYF.

J is TRBJ2-1 and V is TRBV4-2; D is perhaps TRBD1 or TRBD2 (6 bases each). This CDR3 contains 15 residues. Germline assignment: CDR1 LGHNA and CDR2 YNFKEQ. V dropped 1 base and J dropped 5 bases, with 12 bases sitting between them. CDR3 sequence reads: CASSQGQEGHNEQFF. DNA for the CDR3: TGTGCCAGCAGCCAAGGACAGGAGGGTCACAATGAGCAGTTCTTC.

This clone was recorded only once. CDR3 in DNA: TGTGCCAGCAGTTCCGGGACGCGGGGAAACACCATATATTTT. Translation gives CASSSGTRGNTIYF. V is TRBV28 and J is TRBJ1-3, with TRBD1 as a possible D gene (5 bases). There are 14 residues in the CDR3. Germline V CDR1 and CDR2: MDHEN, SYDVKM. V shed 4 bases and J shed 4 bases, with 11 bases lying between them.

This rearrangement joins TRBV27 to TRBJ1-5; maybe TRBD1 (6 bases). Trimming pared 3 bases from V and 7 bases from J, leaving 13 bases between. The CDR3 sequence is 14 residues long. Germline V gene lookup returns CDR1 MNHEY and CDR2 SMNVEV (reference sequence). The CDR3 region is CASSFRGGWQPQHF. The CDR3 DNA is TGTGCCAGCAGTTTCAGGGGTGGCTGGCAGCCCCAGCATTTT.

The chain employs TRBV29-1 and TRBJ2-5; a weak D match, TRBD2 (6 bases). The J call may be wrong; the DNA end is better matched by TRBJ2-7. Germline CDR1 and CDR2: SQVTM and ANQGSEA. The CDR3 totals 14 residues. The CDR3 DNA sequence: TGCAGCGTTCAAACTTCCCCTAGCGTCCACGAGCAGTACTTC. It translates to CSVQTSPSVHEQYF.

In this sample, this clone turned up once. The chain joins TRBV27 to TRBJ2-2, with 12 nucleotides matching TRBD1. The V gene end was trimmed by 6 bases and the J gene end by 4 bases; junction bases not matched to a gene: 9. CDR1 MNHEY and CDR2 SMNVEV come from the germline V gene (reference sequence). The CDR3 spans 17 residues. The CDR3 DNA follows: TGTGCCAGCAGCTTAGAGGGGACAGGGGGCGGCACCGGGGAGCTGTTTTTT. This gives the protein CASSLEGTGGGTGELFF.

This chain uses TRBV10-3 with TRBJ2-5, with 7 bases aligning to TRBD1. This CDR3 spans 14 amino acids. The V gene end was trimmed by 2 bases and the J gene end by 4 bases; junction bases not matched to a gene: 4. Germline values: CDR1 ENHRY, CDR2 SYGVKD. Here the CDR3 reads CAISEEAGGETQYF. CDR3 nucleotides: TGTGCCATCAGTGAGGAGGCAGGGGGAGAGACCCAGTACTTC.

The genes are TRBV15 and TRBJ2-7; D is ambiguous. The CDR3 has 14 residues. CDR1 is LNHNV and CDR2 is YYDKDF in the germline V gene (reference sequence). The V and J ends lost 1 base and 2 bases respectively, with 9 bases between them. The CDR3 DNA follows: TGTGCCACCAGCAGAGTGGCCGGAACCTACGAGCAGTACTTC. This sequence encodes CATSRVAGTYEQYF.

The chain combines TRBV30 with TRBJ2-7, with 11 bases matching TRBD2. Germline-derived CDR1 and CDR2 are GTSNPN and SVGIG (reference sequence). V shed 8 bases, J shed 4 bases, and the junction held 10 bases outside the gene matches. The CDR3 totals 14 residues. CDR3 protein: CAGSLAGGHYEQYF. As DNA, the CDR3 is TGTGCCGGATCCTTAGCGGGAGGGCATTACGAGCAGTACTTC.

As regards this clone: One end of the junction fails to match germline, which may point to a read error. The V call is TRBV5-5, the J call TRBJ1-2; 8 bases are shared with TRBD1. This CDR3 region has 12 residues. Germline assignment: CDR1 SGHKS and CDR2 YYEKEE (reference sequence). As DNA, the CDR3 is TGTGCCAGCAGCTTGGGACGGACAGGGAAAATTTTT. This codes for CASSLGRTGKIF.

This chain links TRBV15 with TRBJ2-7; D is perhaps TRBD1 (5 bases). V was pared by 4 bases and J by 2 bases, with 9 bases between. The germline V gene has CDR1 LNHNV and CDR2 YYDKDF (reference sequence). CDR3 length: 13 amino acids. CDR3 sequence reads: CATSTGLAYEQYF. In DNA, the CDR3 is TGTGCCACCAGCACAGGGTTGGCCTACGAGCAGTACTTC.

The chain uses TRBV5-1 and TRBJ2-2; TRBD1 or TRBD2 may be the D gene (6 bases each). Trimming took 0 bases from V and 6 from J, leaving 15 bases between them. Germline CDR1 SGHRS, CDR2 YFSETQ. The CDR3 extends over 16 amino acids. The CDR3 here is CASSLDPGEAAGELFF. The DNA of the CDR3 is TGCGCCAGCAGCTTGGATCCAGGGGAGGCAGCCGGGGAGCTGTTTTTT.

The chain uses TRBV27 and TRBJ1-4; tentatively, D is TRBD1 (6 bases). The V gene's germline CDR1 is MNHEY and CDR2 SMNVEV (reference sequence). Trimming removed 4 bases at V and 11 bases at J, with 14 bases between. This CDR3 contains 13 residues. The chain's CDR3 is CASSSPGGWKLFF. CDR3 sequence (DNA): TGTGCCAGCAGTTCCCCCGGGGGCTGGAAACTGTTTTTT.

The chain couples TRBV7-9 to TRBJ2-7; tentative D call: TRBD1 (6 bases). The V end was cut by 5 bases, the J end by 2 bases, with 19 bases between. The CDR3 contains 16 residues. In germline, CDR1 is SEHNR, CDR2 FQNEAQ (reference sequence). CDR3 amino acids: CASSDSRGRGTYEQYF. The CDR3 DNA sequence: TGTGCCAGCAGCGACTCTAGGGGGAGAGGAACCTACGAGCAGTACTTC.

V usage is TRBV6-1 and J usage is TRBJ2-7; no clear D. Germline V gives CDR1 MNHNS, CDR2 SASEGT. This CDR3 has 13 amino acids. The V and J ends lost 7 bases and 3 bases respectively, with 13 bases between them. This chain's CDR3 is CASMWTDSYEQYF. The CDR3 region has the DNA TGTGCCAGCATGTGGACGGATAGCTACGAGCAGTACTTC.

The chain couples TRBV28 to TRBJ2-7; D is tentatively TRBD1 or TRBD2 (6 bases each). V was cut by 1 base and J by 4 bases, with 17 bases left in between. Per germline, CDR1 MDHEN and CDR2 SYDVKM. This CDR3 is built from 16 residues. The CDR3, as DNA: TGTGCCAGCAGTTTATCACCAGGGGATGGAGGGTACGAGCAGTACTTC. Amino acids: CASSLSPGDGGYEQYF.